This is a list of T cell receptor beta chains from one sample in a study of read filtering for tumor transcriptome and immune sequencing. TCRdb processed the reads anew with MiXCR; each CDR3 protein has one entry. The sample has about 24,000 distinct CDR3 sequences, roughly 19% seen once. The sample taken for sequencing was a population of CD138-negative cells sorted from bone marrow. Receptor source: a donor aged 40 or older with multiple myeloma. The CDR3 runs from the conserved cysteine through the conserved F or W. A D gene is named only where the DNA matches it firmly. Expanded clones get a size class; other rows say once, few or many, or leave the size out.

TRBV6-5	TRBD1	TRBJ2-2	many	TGTGCCAGCAGTGCGCCGGGACAGGGGGACACCGGGGAGCTGTTTTTT	CASSAPGQGDTGELFF
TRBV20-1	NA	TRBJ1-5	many	TGCAATGCTAGTGGGGGGGAGAATCAGCCCCAGCATTTT	CNASGGENQPQHF
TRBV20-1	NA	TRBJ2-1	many	TGCAGTGCTAGAACCCCCAAGAGTCAGTTCTTC	CSARTPKSQFF
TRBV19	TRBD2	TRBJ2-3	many	TGTGCCAGTAGTATAAGCGGGAATCCGGGACTAGCGGGAACAGATACGCAGTATTTT	CASSISGNPGLAGTDTQYF
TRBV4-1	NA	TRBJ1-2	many	TGCGCCAGCAGCCAAGTTCAAAAAAACTATGGCTACACCTTC	CASSQVQKNYGYTF
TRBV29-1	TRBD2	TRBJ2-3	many	TGCAGCGTTGTAGCGGGAGTTTTGAGGACAGATACGCAGTATTTT	CSVVAGVLRTDTQYF
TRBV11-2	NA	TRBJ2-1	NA	TGTGCCAGCAGCTTAGATCGGCTAGTAGGCGAGCAGTTCTTC	CASSLDRLVGEQFF
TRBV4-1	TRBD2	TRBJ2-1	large	TGCGCCAGCAGCCAAGGAGCGGCTAGCGGGAGAGGCGAGCAGTTCTTC	CASSQGAASGRGEQFF
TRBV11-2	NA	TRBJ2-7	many	TGTGCCAGCAGCTTTGGCCCGGTACCTTCCTACGAGCAGTACTTC	CASSFGPVPSYEQYF
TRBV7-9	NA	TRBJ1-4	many	TGTGCCAGCAGCCCTCCGCCGGAAGGGGGGATGGAAAAACTGTTTTTT	CASSPPPEGGMEKLFF
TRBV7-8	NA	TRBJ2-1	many	TGTGCCAGCAGCCTAGCAGGGCTTGCCTCCTACAATGAGCAGTTCTTC	CASSLAGLASYNEQFF
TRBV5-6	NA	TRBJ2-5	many	TGTGCCAGCAGCTTGGATGCCTTGCTCCAAGAGACCCAGTACTTC	CASSLDALLQETQYF
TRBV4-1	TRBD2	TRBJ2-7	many	TGTGCCAGCAGCCAAGGTGAGCGGGGGAGCTCCTACGAGCAGTACTTC	CASSQGERGSSYEQYF
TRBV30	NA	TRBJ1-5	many	TGTGCCTGGAGTGGGGCCATGGGCAATCAGCCCCAGCATTTT	CAWSGAMGNQPQHF
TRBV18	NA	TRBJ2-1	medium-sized	TGTGCCAGCTCACCAGACAGGACCTACAATGAGCAGTTCTTC	CASSPDRTYNEQFF
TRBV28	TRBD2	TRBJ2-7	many	TGTGCCAGCAGTTTGACTAGCGGGGAAACCTACGAGCAGTACTTC	CASSLTSGETYEQYF